This T cell receptor beta chain was sequenced for a study of blood T cell repertoires in COVID-19. Trimming shortened V by 7 bases and J by 6 bases, and 21 bases separated the two germline ends. This CDR3 has 16 residues. Germline CDR1 and CDR2: SEHNR and FQNEAQ (reference sequence). Under the authors' procedure: Reference gene primer amplification in the assay estimated nucleated cell counts. The repertoire was sequenced with immunoSEQ multiplex PCR; TCRdb's copy has only in-frame clones and lacks some. V, J and clone size reflect that table, while D and trimming were determined from the DNA. The sample has a few hundred thousand clones, approximately 89% seen once. Cohorts were based on clinical histories the participants reported.

V is TRBV7-9 and J is TRBJ2-2, with a weak D call TRBD2 (5 bases). The material sequenced was PBMCs or T cells enriched from blood (not recorded which). This sequence was found in a woman in her 40s who had recovered from COVID-19. The CDR3 DNA reads TGTGCCAGCACCCAAAACCTGGACTCTAGTTCCGGGGAGCTGTTTTTT. It translates to CASTQNLDSSSGELFF.